A selection of T cell receptor beta chains follows, all from one sample in a study of T cells in Graves' hyperthyroidism and ophthalmopathy. TCRdb re-called the multiplex PCR reads through MiXCR, storing one row per CDR3 protein. The sample lists some 460,000 distinct CDR3 sequences, around 14% occurring once. Sequencing input: blood. These receptor sequences come from a woman younger than 35 with Graves' hyperthyroidism. The CDR3 runs from the conserved cysteine through the conserved F or W. D genes are given only for firm matches. The size entry is marked missing in some rows and otherwise reads once, few, many or a size class.

V	J	D	length	size	CDR3	DNA
TRBV5-1	TRBJ2-7	TRBD1	13	many	CASSWTGSYEQYF	TGCGCCAGCAGCTGGACAGGGTCCTACGAGCAGTACTTC
TRBV5-1	TRBJ2-1	NA	15	NA	CASRTDGNSYNEQFF	TGCGCCAGCAGAACGGATGGGAACTCCTACAATGAGCAGTTCTTC
TRBV25-1	TRBJ2-5	NA	13	NA	CASSEVEGETQYF	TGTGCCAGCAGTGAAGTCGAGGGGGAGACCCAGTACTTC
TRBV7-9	TRBJ2-2	NA	15	NA	CASPPGQGWTGELFF	TGTGCCAGCCCCCCCGGGCAGGGTTGGACCGGGGAGCTGTTTTTT
TRBV12-3/TRBV12-4	TRBJ1-2	NA	15	NA	CASSFAGGGGYGYTF	TGTGCCAGCAGTTTCGCCGGGGGGGGTGGCTATGGCTACACCTTC
TRBV7-9	TRBJ2-7	TRBD2	17	many	CASSPSGSGRESYEQYF	TGTGCCAGCAGTCCCAGCGGTAGCGGGAGGGAATCCTACGAGCAGTACTTC
TRBV12-3/TRBV12-4	TRBJ1-4	NA	12	many	CASSWFGEKLFF	TGTGCCAGCAGTTGGTTCGGTGAAAAACTGTTTTTT
TRBV19	TRBJ1-2	TRBD1	15	NA	CASSLAGTGLYGYTF	TGTGCCAGTAGTCTCGCCGGGACAGGTCTTTATGGCTACACCTTC
TRBV6-1	TRBJ2-3	NA	13	many	CASIPTRTDTQYF	TGTGCCAGCATCCCGACTCGCACAGATACGCAGTATTTT
TRBV28	TRBJ2-1	NA	12	NA	CAVWGGGNEQFF	TGTGCTGTCTGGGGAGGGGGCAATGAGCAGTTCTTC
TRBV4-1	TRBJ2-1	TRBD2	16	NA	CASSQENGRAGNEQFF	TGCGCCAGCAGCCAAGAGAACGGGAGGGCAGGTAATGAGCAGTTCTTC
TRBV29-1	TRBJ2-7	NA	12	NA	CSAVEDSYEQYF	TGCAGCGCCGTGGAAGATTCCTACGAGCAGTACTTC
TRBV7-9	TRBJ2-7	TRBD2	19	many	CASSSSPGLAERGVHEQYF	TGTGCCAGCAGCTCGTCACCGGGACTAGCGGAGAGGGGCGTCCACGAGCAGTACTTC
TRBV27	TRBJ1-5	NA	12	NA	CASSLYIQPQHF	TGTGCCAGCAGTTTATATATTCAGCCCCAGCATTTT
TRBV7-9	TRBJ2-7	TRBD1	15	many	CASSSGQANSYEQYF	TGTGCCAGCAGTTCCGGACAGGCGAACTCCTACGAGCAGTACTTC
TRBV19	TRBJ2-4	NA	14	few	CASSNLGSRDIQYF	TGTGCCAGTAGTAACCTCGGGTCTAGGGACATTCAGTACTTC
TRBV13	TRBJ2-7	TRBD2	15	many	CASSLGRGLSYEQYF	TGTGCCAGCAGCTTAGGGCGGGGGTTATCCTACGAGCAGTACTTC
TRBV12-3/TRBV12-4	TRBJ2-7	TRBD1	16	many	CASSLPWTGPNYEQYF	TGTGCCAGCAGTTTACCGTGGACAGGGCCCAACTACGAGCAGTACTTC
TRBV11-2	TRBJ1-6	NA	14	many	CASSSGLSNSPLHF	TGTGCCAGCAGCTCGGGACTTAGCAATTCACCCCTCCACTTT
TRBV6-2/TRBV6-3	TRBJ2-7	TRBD2	16	NA	CASSYSKRELSYEQYF	TGTGCCAGCAGTTACTCGAAGCGGGAGCTCTCCTACGAGCAGTACTTC
TRBV20-1	TRBJ2-3	NA	11	many	CSARGTDTQYF	TGCAGTGCTAGAGGAACAGATACGCAGTATTTT
TRBV27	TRBJ2-1	NA	16	NA	CASSTGMDSSYNEQFF	TGTGCCAGCAGTACAGGCATGGATAGCTCCTACAATGAGCAGTTCTTC
TRBV5-1	TRBJ1-5	NA	14	many	CASSLAGMEQPQHF	TGCGCCAGCAGCTTGGCAGGGATGGAACAGCCCCAGCATTTT
TRBV20-1	TRBJ2-1	NA	13	many	CSARVPGHNEQFF	TGCAGTGCTAGAGTACCCGGTCACAATGAGCAGTTCTTC
TRBV25-1	TRBJ2-5	NA	14	NA	CASSDRGPGETQYF	TGTGCCAGCAGTGACCGGGGGCCGGGGGAGACCCAGTACTTC
TRBV27	TRBJ2-3	NA	13	few	CASSFRLRDTQYF	TGTGCCAGCAGTTTTAGGCTACGGGATACGCAGTATTTT